The 28 T cell receptor beta chains in this list originate from one sample, sequenced in a study of T cells in localized non-small cell lung cancer. TCRdb's copy holds only in-frame clones and misses some; the assay was immunoSEQ multiplex PCR. The sample carries 20,000 to 25,000 clones, about 89% recorded once. The sample consisted of peripheral blood, taken before any cancer treatment. The source of these receptors is a male donor older than 55 with stage I lung adenocarcinoma.

This clone was seen once. J is TRBJ1-3 and V is TRBV5-6; D gene uncertain. V was cut by 6 bases and J by 0 bases, with 13 bases left in between. This CDR3 comprises 15 residues. Germline CDR1 and CDR2: SGHDT and YYEEEE. The CDR3 region is CASILSGISGNTIYF. The CDR3, as DNA: TGTGCCAGCATCCTGTCCGGGATCTCTGGAAACACCATATATTTT.

J is TRBJ1-6 and V is TRBV27; 8 positions agree with TRBD1. The junction had 7 bases not matched to a gene; V was cut back by 0 bases and J by 0 bases. CDR1 and CDR2 from the germline V gene are MNHEY and SMNVEV (reference sequence). The CDR3 contains 19 residues. Here the CDR3 reads CASSLSLDRAYSYNSPLHF. The CDR3 DNA sequence: TGTGCCAGCAGTTTATCGTTGGACAGGGCCTACTCCTATAATTCACCCCTCCACTTT.

The CDR3, as DNA: TGTGCCATCAGCGGGGGCGGCCCAGGGGAGGGAGGCTACACCTTC. It translates to CAISGGGPGEGGYTF. The chain joins TRBV10-3 to TRBJ1-2; D is possibly TRBD1 (6 bases). The germline V gene encodes CDR1 ENHRY and CDR2 SYGVKD. V gave up 6 bases and J gave up 8 bases, with 22 bases separating them. This CDR3 contains 15 residues.

The CDR3, as DNA: TGTGCCAGTTCAGGGGTCTACGAGCAGTACTTC. Residues: CASSGVYEQYF. The chain couples TRBV2 to TRBJ2-7; D is perhaps TRBD1 (6 bases). The CDR3 runs 11 residues. Trimming removed 9 bases from V and 3 bases from J, with 9 bases in between. The V gene's germline CDR1 is SNHLY and CDR2 FYNNEI.

The rearrangement joins TRBV19 to TRBJ2-7; a weak D match, TRBD1 (6 bases). V lost 5 bases to trimming and J lost 3 bases, with 23 bases between them. There are 17 residues in the CDR3. Looked up from germline, CDR1 is LNHDA and CDR2 is SQIVND (reference sequence). The DNA for the CDR3 is TGTGCCAGTAGTCTTACTCTCGACAGGCTTTTAATCTACGAGCAGTACTTC. Its translation is CASSLTLDRLLIYEQYF.

The rearrangement uses TRBV7-8 and TRBJ2-1; 15 bases agree with TRBD2. Germline loops: CDR1 SGHVS, CDR2 FQNEAQ. V shed 5 bases, J shed 5 bases, and the junction held 7 bases outside the gene matches. The length of the CDR3 is 17 residues. The CDR3 DNA reads TGTGCCAGCAGCCTCCGGACTAGCGGGGGGGAGAACAATGAGCAGTTCTTC. Translation gives CASSLRTSGGENNEQFF.

The chain has TRBV7-9 and TRBJ2-5; D gene uncertain. V was clipped by 3 bases and J by 4 bases, with 18 bases between them. CDR1 is SEHNR, CDR2 FQNEAQ, per germline (reference sequence). The CDR3 sequence is 16 residues long. The DNA for the CDR3 is TGTGCCAGCAGCTTGCCCCTTAATAGTATAGGAGAGACCCAGTACTTC. Its translation is CASSLPLNSIGETQYF.

A single count supports this clone. This chain links TRBV11-2 with TRBJ2-3; D possibly uses TRBD1 or TRBD2 (5 bases each). The CDR3 is 13 residues long. Trimming cost V 7 bases and J 6 bases, with 14 bases left between them. Per germline, CDR1 SGHAT and CDR2 FQNNGV. Here the CDR3 DNA reads TGTGCCAGCAAGTGGGGGACGGTCGATACGCAGTATTTT. It codes for CASKWGTVDTQYF.

The genes are TRBV12-5 and TRBJ2-2; the match to TRBD2 covers 9 bases. The V segment lost 1 base and the J segment 1 base; nucleotides outside the gene matches: 1. Germline values: CDR1 LGHNT, CDR2 FRNRAP. This CDR3 comprises 16 residues. The CDR3 DNA reads TGTGCTAGTGGTTTGGGACTAGCGGAGAACACCGGGGAGCTGTTTTTT. It yields the protein CASGLGLAENTGELFF.

The chain is built from TRBV5-4 and TRBJ2-5; tentatively, D is TRBD2 (6 bases). V lost 6 bases and J lost 4, with 16 bases in between. The CDR3 is 14 amino acids. The germline CDR1 and CDR2 sequences are SGHNT and YYREEE (reference sequence). CDR3 sequence (DNA): TGTGCCAGCACCCTCAACCGGGGAGGAGAGACCCAGTACTTC. It encodes CASTLNRGGETQYF.

The chain couples TRBV30 to TRBJ2-1; tentative D call: TRBD2 (6 bases). The V end was cut by 3 bases, the J end by 9 bases, with 15 bases between. This CDR3 is built from 13 residues. Germline V gene data show CDR1 as GTSNPN and CDR2 as SVGIG (reference sequence). CDR3 bases: TGTGCCTGGAGGCCCCGAGTAGCGGCTGAGCAGTTCTTC. Translation: CAWRPRVAAEQFF.

This chain connects TRBV29-1 to TRBJ1-1, with TRBD1 identical over 9 bases. The CDR3 has 14 amino acids. V gave up 4 bases and J gave up 3 bases; unmatched junction bases: 6. Germline V lookup: CDR1 SQVTM, CDR2 ANQGSEA. The CDR3 region has the DNA TGCAGCGTTGCCAAGACAGGGGGAGACACTGAAGCTTTCTTT. It encodes CSVAKTGGDTEAFF.

The chain combines TRBV5-3 with TRBJ1-2, with D unresolved. TRBV5-3 is recorded as an ORF, its role being uncertain. Trimming removed 3 bases at V and 8 bases at J, with 11 bases between. The CDR3 runs 12 residues. The CDR3, as DNA: TGTGCCAGAAGCTGCAAACACGGGGGCTACACCTTC. Translation gives CARSCKHGGYTF.

V and J are TRBV23-1 and TRBJ1-5, with D possibly TRBD1 on 6 matching bases. TRBV23-1 is an ORF for which the function is uncertain. There are 15 residues in the CDR3. With 4 bases removed from V and 3 bases from J, the gap between germline ends came to 13 bases. The CDR3 DNA reads as TGCGCCAGCAGTCCCCCCTCAGGGGTCAATCAGCCCCAGCATTTT. As protein: CASSPPSGVNQPQHF.

V usage is TRBV18 and J usage is TRBJ2-5; 9 positions match TRBD2. Trimming at V came to 4 bases and at J to 0 bases, leaving 3 bases not matched to a gene. The CDR3 length is 15 residues. Germline assignment: CDR1 KGHSH and CDR2 LQKENI. CDR3 in amino acids: CASSLRLADQETQYF. The CDR3 region has the DNA TGTGCCAGCTCACTACGACTAGCGGACCAAGAGACCCAGTACTTC.

The chain combines TRBV9 with TRBJ2-1, with D possibly TRBD2 on 5 matching bases. The germline CDR1 and CDR2 sequences are SGDLS and YYNGEE. Trimming removed 4 bases from V and 1 base from J, with 15 bases in between. This CDR3 has 16 residues. This chain's CDR3 is CASSPKTSRSYNEQFF. The CDR3 nucleotides are TGTGCCAGCAGCCCGAAAACTAGTCGTTCCTACAATGAGCAGTTCTTC.

The chain is built from TRBV28 and TRBJ1-6; D is uncertain. This CDR3 has 14 residues. Trimming cost V 7 bases and J 7 bases, with 14 bases left between them. Germline-derived CDR1 and CDR2 are MDHEN and SYDVKM. The CDR3 here is CASTLGRENSPLHF. CDR3 DNA: TGTGCCAGCACCCTAGGACGGGAAAATTCACCCCTCCACTTT.

The V gene is TRBV27, the J gene TRBJ1-1, with a tentative D call TRBD1 (6 bases). The CDR3 is 15 residues long. Trimming stripped 4 bases from V and 3 bases from J, with 15 bases between. Germline V lookup: CDR1 MNHEY, CDR2 SMNVEV (reference sequence). The CDR3: CASSSWGQIHTEAFF. The CDR3 nucleotides are TGTGCCAGCAGTTCATGGGGGCAAATTCACACTGAAGCTTTCTTT.

The chain recombines TRBV28 with TRBJ2-1; D remains unclear. V was pared by 4 bases and J by 6 bases, with 13 bases between. Per germline, CDR1 MDHEN and CDR2 SYDVKM. The CDR3 covers 14 residues. The CDR3 coding sequence is TGTGCCAGCAGTTCACAATTAATTCCCAATGAGCAGTTCTTC. It translates to CASSSQLIPNEQFF. Together with reference TRBV28 and TRBJ2-1, the CDR3 gives the full variable domain: DVKVTQSSRYLVKRTGEKVFLECVQDMDHENMFWYRQDPGLGLRLIYFSYDVKMKEKGDIPEGYSVSREKKERFSLILESASTNQTSMYLCASSSQLIPNEQFFGPGTRLTVL.

This clone was counted only a few times. The rearrangement uses TRBV7-2 and TRBJ1-6, with a weak D call TRBD1 (6 bases). Germline V gene sequence: CDR1 SGHTA, CDR2 FQGNSA. V gave up 0 bases and J gave up 10 bases, with 19 bases separating them. The CDR3 spans 17 residues. CDR3 amino acids: CASSLAWVGAGVSPLHF. CDR3 in DNA: TGTGCCAGCAGCTTAGCTTGGGTGGGAGCAGGGGTCTCACCCCTCCACTTT.

The J gene is TRBJ2-5, the V gene TRBV20-1; D not resolved. CDR3 length equals 11 residues. Germline assignment: CDR1 DFQATT and CDR2 SNEGSKA (reference sequence). Trimming took off 0 bases at V and 4 bases at J, with 3 bases between the two ends. The CDR3 nucleotides are TGCAGTGCTAGAGATGTAGAGACCCAGTACTTC. This translates into CSARDVETQYF.

The chain employs TRBV27 and TRBJ2-3; D remains ambiguous. The ends were cut back, 5 bases at V and 0 bases at J, with 12 bases in the middle. Per germline, CDR1 MNHEY and CDR2 SMNVEV (reference sequence). CDR3 size: 15 residues. CDR3 coding DNA: TGTGCCAGCAGTCCGGACGCCTCTAGCACAGATACGCAGTATTTT. Its protein is CASSPDASSTDTQYF.

This rearrangement joins TRBV7-2 to TRBJ2-3; the match to TRBD1 covers 7 bases. The trim removed 5 bases at V and 4 bases at J, leaving 6 bases unmatched. Per germline, CDR1 SGHTA and CDR2 FQGNSA. This CDR3 region has 14 residues. Here the CDR3 DNA reads TGTGCCAGCAGCCGGGACAGTCCGGCAGATACGCAGTATTTT. This sequence encodes CASSRDSPADTQYF.

The chain links TRBV5-1 to TRBJ2-5, with unresolved D. V was clipped by 0 bases and J by 5 bases, with 17 bases between them. The CDR3 is 16 amino acids. Germline V gene data show CDR1 as SGHRS and CDR2 as YFSETQ. The CDR3 spells CASSLGAHSWGETQYF. DNA for the CDR3: TGCGCCAGCAGCTTGGGGGCCCACAGTTGGGGTGAGACCCAGTACTTC. The full variable domain, with the rest looked up from reference TRBV5-1 and TRBJ2-5, is KAGVTQTPRYLIKTRGQQVTLSCSPISGHRSVSWYQQTPGQGLQFLFEYFSETQRNKGNFPGRFSGRQFSNSRSEMNVSTLELGDSALYLCASSLGAHSWGETQYFGPGTRLLVL.

This clone was seen just once. The rearrangement uses TRBV10-3 and TRBJ1-1; TRBD1 is a possible D gene (5 bases). This CDR3 is built from 14 residues. V was clipped by 6 bases and J by 6 bases, with 17 bases between them. Germline assignment: CDR1 ENHRY and CDR2 SYGVKD. This CDR3 is CAISGRAEGAEAFF. CDR3 DNA sequence: TGTGCCATCAGCGGACGGGCCGAAGGGGCTGAAGCTTTCTTT.

The rearrangement uses TRBV7-2 and TRBJ2-7; 15 positions match TRBD2. The V gene end was trimmed by 3 bases and the J gene end by 5 bases; junction bases not matched to a gene: 8. Germline-derived CDR1 and CDR2 are SGHTA and FQGNSA. This CDR3 is 17 amino acids long. The CDR3 region has the DNA TGTGCCAGCAGCTTCTCCGGGACTAGCGGGGGGAGGAACGAGCAGTACTTC. Amino acid sequence: CASSFSGTSGGRNEQYF.

The rearrangement links TRBV6-1 to TRBJ1-2, with 8 bases matching TRBD1. Germline values: CDR1 MNHNS, CDR2 SASEGT. V was pared by 0 bases and J by 7 bases, with 13 bases of the junction left unmatched. The CDR3 spans 17 residues. The CDR3 DNA is TGTGCCAGCAGTGAAGCCACAGGGGGATGGGGTTTTGGTGGCTACACCTTC. This gives the protein CASSEATGGWGFGGYTF.

V usage is TRBV4-3 and J usage is TRBJ2-5; D is unresolved. The tail of the sequence fits TRBJ2-7 better, so the J call may be wrong. The CDR3 is made up of 15 amino acids. Germline V gene sequence: CDR1 LGHNA, CDR2 YSLEER. CDR3 residues: CASSQDWVGFDEQYF. The CDR3 DNA sequence: TGCGCCAGCAGCCAGGATTGGGTAGGGTTCGACGAGCAGTACTTC.